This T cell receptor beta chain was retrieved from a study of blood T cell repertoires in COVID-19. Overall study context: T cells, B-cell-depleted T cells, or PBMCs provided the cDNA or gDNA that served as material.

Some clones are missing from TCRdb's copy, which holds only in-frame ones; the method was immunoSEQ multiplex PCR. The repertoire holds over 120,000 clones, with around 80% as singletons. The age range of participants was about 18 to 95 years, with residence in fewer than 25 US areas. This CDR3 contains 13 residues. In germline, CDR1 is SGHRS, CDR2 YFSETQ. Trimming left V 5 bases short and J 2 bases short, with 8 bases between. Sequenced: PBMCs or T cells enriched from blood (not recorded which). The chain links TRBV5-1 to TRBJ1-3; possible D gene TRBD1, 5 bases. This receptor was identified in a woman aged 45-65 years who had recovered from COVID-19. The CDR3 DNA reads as TGCGCCAGCAGGTCAGGGCCTGGAAACACCATATATTTT. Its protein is CASRSGPGNTIYF.